These 5 T cell receptor beta chains originate from one sample sequenced in a study of identical twins. TCRdb fed the 5' RACE reads into MiXCR, producing one record per CDR3 protein. The sample lists more than 1.5 million distinct CDR3 sequences; around 33% were seen once. Specimen: cord blood. All receptors come from a newborn girl in good health.

The rearrangement links TRBV2 to TRBJ2-1; 12 bases match TRBD2. Germline-derived CDR1 and CDR2 are SNHLY and FYNNEI. The length of the CDR3 is 17 residues. After removal of 0 bases from V and 4 bases from J, the junction contained 4 bases not matched to a gene. CDR3 sequence: CASSEAGLAGTYNEQFF. The DNA for the CDR3 is TGTGCCAGCAGTGAAGCAGGACTAGCGGGGACGTACAATGAGCAGTTCTTC.

The chain couples TRBV5-1 to TRBJ2-1, with D unclear. Germline V lookup: CDR1 SGHRS, CDR2 YFSETQ. The germline V and J ends were trimmed by 2 bases and 3 bases, with 9 bases remaining between them. This CDR3 region has 14 residues. The CDR3 DNA sequence: TGCGCCAGCAGCTTCTCACTCGTCTACAATGAGCAGTTCTTC. This encodes CASSFSLVYNEQFF.

This chain joins TRBV7-2 and TRBJ2-7; 8 nucleotides line up with TRBD2. The J segment lost 7 bases and the V segment lost 1 base, leaving 6 bases of the junction unmatched. Germline assignment: CDR1 SGHTA and CDR2 FQGNSA. The CDR3 spans 14 residues. The CDR3 nucleotides are TGTGCCAGCAGCTTAGACGGGGGGGCAGGTGAGCAGTACTTC. It codes for CASSLDGGAGEQYF.

The chain combines TRBV7-6 with TRBJ2-7; TRBD2 might be the D (5 bases). The V end lost 5 bases, the J end lost 4 bases, and 15 bases lay between the germline ends. The CDR3 is made up of 14 amino acids. Germline V gene sequence: CDR1 SGHVS, CDR2 FNYEAQ. CDR3 DNA sequence: TGTGCCAGCAGCCTCAAGAGTGGGGAGTACGAGCAGTACTTC. It yields the protein CASSLKSGEYEQYF.

This clonotype was counted only a few times. The rearrangement joins TRBV5-6 to TRBJ1-1; perhaps TRBD1 as D (6 bases). Germline V lookup: CDR1 SGHDT, CDR2 YYEEEE. The CDR3 is made up of 14 amino acids. The germline V and J ends were trimmed by 2 bases and 3 bases, with 11 bases remaining between them. For the CDR3, the DNA is TGTGCCAGCAGCTTACAGGGAGGGCACACTGAAGCTTTCTTT. Residues: CASSLQGGHTEAFF. The variable domain in full, completed from reference TRBV5-6 and TRBJ1-1, reads DAGVTQSPTHLIKTRGQQVTLRCSPKSGHDTVSWYQQALGQGPQFIFQYYEEEERQRGNFPDRFSGHQFPNYSSELNVNALLLGDSALYLCASSLQGGHTEAFFGQGTRLTVV.